This paragraph reports one TCR beta chain. The data belong to a study of beta chain features in type 1 diabetes. Sequenced material consisted of expressed TCRB transcripts (all of the isolated RNA was reverse transcribed). This table comes from immunoSEQ multiplex PCR, and its TCRdb copy is limited to in-frame clones, with some not included. This table holds 200,000 to 250,000 clones, roughly two thirds found once. The CDR3 sequence is 16 residues long. Germline V gene sequence: CDR1 LGHNA, CDR2 YSLEER. V lost 2 bases, J lost 5 bases, and 6 bases stayed unmatched. Material: naive CD4+ T cells from blood. The TCR originated in a young man in good health. This chain links TRBV4-3 with TRBJ2-5; 12 bases align to TRBD2. The CDR3 region is CASSQSLAGGRETQYF. In DNA form, the CDR3 reads TGCGCCAGCAGCCAATCGCTAGCGGGAGGGCGGGAGACCCAGTACTTC.